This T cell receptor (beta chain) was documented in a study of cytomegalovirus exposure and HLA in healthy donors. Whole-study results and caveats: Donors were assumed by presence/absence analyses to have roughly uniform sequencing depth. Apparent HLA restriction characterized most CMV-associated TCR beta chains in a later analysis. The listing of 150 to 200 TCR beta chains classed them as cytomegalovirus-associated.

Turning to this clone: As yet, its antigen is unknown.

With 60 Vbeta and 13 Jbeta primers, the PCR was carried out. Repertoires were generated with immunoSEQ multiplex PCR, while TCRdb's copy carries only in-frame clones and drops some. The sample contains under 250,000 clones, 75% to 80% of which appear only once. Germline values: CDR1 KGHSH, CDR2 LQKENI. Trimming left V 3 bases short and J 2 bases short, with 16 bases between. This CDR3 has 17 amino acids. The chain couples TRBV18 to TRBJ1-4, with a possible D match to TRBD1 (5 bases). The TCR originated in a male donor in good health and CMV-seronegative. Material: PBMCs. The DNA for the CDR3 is TGTGCCAGCTCACCTAGCACCGAAGGGGTGACTAATGAAAAACTGTTTTTT. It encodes CASSPSTEGVTNEKLFF.